The 6 T cell receptor beta chains reported below all come from one sample, sequenced in a study of blood T cell repertoires in COVID-19 (dated by TCRdb to about 2020). Library creation used the immunoSEQ multiplex PCR assay. The table was pulled from immuneACCESS by TCRdb, which kept in-frame rearrangements only. Such tables lose some clones; where checked, under half of the loss comes from unresolved V genes, and the rest has no known cause. In all, the sample holds roughly 230,000 clones, and roughly 85% of those were seen once. The top ten clonotypes cover around 0.97% of the sample. The sample consisted of peripheral blood. Receptors originate from a middle-aged man with acute or convalescent COVID-19.

J is TRBJ1-3 and V is TRBV6-6; D gene uncertain. Per the germline V gene, CDR1 is MNHNY and CDR2 is SVGAGI (reference sequence). The V gene lost 6 bases and the J gene lost 0 bases, with 9 bases spanning the gap. This CDR3 has 14 residues. CDR3 nucleotide sequence: TGTGCCAGCAGCCCCACAGTCTCTGGAAACACCATATATTTT. This sequence encodes CASSPTVSGNTIYF.

The chain is built from TRBV2 and TRBJ1-1, with D maybe TRBD1 (5 bases). The CDR3 contains 13 residues. Germline-derived CDR1 and CDR2 are SNHLY and FYNNEI. Deletions cut 8 bases from V and 6 bases from J, with 16 bases between. The CDR3 DNA sequence: TGTGCCAGCCAGGACCGGGGGGAAGCTGAAGCTTTCTTT. Its translation is CASQDRGEAEAFF. Full variable domain (missing parts from reference TRBV2 and TRBJ1-1): EPEVTQTPSHQVTQMGQEVILRCVPISNHLYFYWYRQILGQKVEFLVSFYNNEISEKSEIFDDQFSVERPDGSNFTLKIRSTKLEDSAMYFCASQDRGEAEAFFGQGTRLTVV.

The chain uses TRBV7-3 and TRBJ2-3; a possible D gene is TRBD2 (6 bases). CDR1 and CDR2 from the germline V gene are SGHTA and FQGTGA. The CDR3 is 14 residues long. V was trimmed by 5 bases and J by 3 bases, leaving 12 bases between them. The chain's CDR3 is CASSPRERTDTQYF. The CDR3 bases are TGTGCCAGCAGCCCACGGGAGAGGACAGATACGCAGTATTTT.

V and J are TRBV10-1 and TRBJ1-1; 10 bases match TRBD1. Germline V gene lookup returns CDR1 WNHNN and CDR2 SYGVQD (reference sequence). The V segment lost 0 bases and the J segment 4 bases; nucleotides outside the gene matches: 2. CDR3 size: 15 residues. The CDR3 reads CASSESGTGVTEAFF. DNA of the CDR3: TGCGCCAGCAGTGAGTCAGGGACAGGGGTCACTGAAGCTTTCTTT.

This clone was observed a few times. V usage is TRBV7-6 and J usage is TRBJ2-7; D unclear. Germline V gives CDR1 SGHVS, CDR2 FNYEAQ. The V and J ends lost 1 base and 7 bases respectively, with 11 bases between them. This CDR3 has 13 amino acids. In DNA form, the CDR3 reads TGTGCCAGCAGCTTAGAAACGGGTCGAGAGCAGTACTTC. This codes for CASSLETGREQYF.

The chain recombines TRBV7-9 with TRBJ1-2; possibly TRBD1 for D (6 bases). Between the trimmed V and J ends, which lost 0 bases and 3 bases, there was a span of 8 bases. This CDR3 comprises 14 residues. Germline V gives CDR1 SEHNR, CDR2 FQNEAQ (reference sequence). The CDR3 region has the DNA TGTGCCAGCAGCTTAGCGGGGGCGGACTATGGCTACACCTTC. It translates to CASSLAGADYGYTF.